Below are 22 T cell receptor beta chains sequenced from a single sample in a study of metastatic and nonmetastatic thyroid tumors. TCRdb re-called clones via MiXCR from the PCR reads. This table has roughly 48,000 clones, around 20% appearing once. All patients were treatment-naive before thyroid surgery. Sequenced material: blood. The receptor set was obtained from a male donor with papillary thyroid cancer or a benign thyroid nodule (not recorded which). Some clones in this sample may be carry-over from other donors' samples.

This clone was seen more than once but under ten times. The gene calls are TRBV30 and TRBJ1-4, with D possibly TRBD1 on 6 matching bases. V lost 7 bases and J 8 bases, leaving 20 bases between the germline ends. This CDR3 spans 14 amino acids. Germline CDR1 is GTSNPN and CDR2 is SVGIG (reference sequence). The CDR3 protein is CAYTGRGGEEKLFF. In nucleotides, the CDR3 is TGTGCCTATACCGGGCGGGGGGGCGAGGAAAAACTGTTTTTT.

This clone has a count of ten or more. This sequence joins TRBV20-1 and TRBJ2-1; weak D call: TRBD2 (6 bases). Deletions cut 6 bases from V and 7 bases from J, with 19 bases between. CDR3 length: 14 amino acids. Germline V gene sequence: CDR1 DFQATT, CDR2 SNEGSKA (reference sequence). CDR3 in DNA: TGCAGTGCGACCCTCCCCGGGGGATATAATGAGCAGTTCTTC. Its translation is CSATLPGGYNEQFF.

This clone rates as medium-sized. V and J are TRBV19 and TRBJ1-2, with 8 bases identical to TRBD1. This CDR3 spans 18 amino acids. CDR1 and CDR2 (germline): LNHDA, SQIVND (reference sequence). J gave up 2 bases and V 7 bases, and 18 bases lay outside the gene matches. In DNA form, the CDR3 reads TGTGCCAGTAACAAAGGACAGGGAAGTTTGGTTTCAAACTATGGCTACACCTTC. Protein: CASNKGQGSLVSNYGYTF.

CDR3: CATSKMGYGYTF. The CDR3 bases are TGTGCCACCAGCAAAATGGGGTATGGCTACACCTTC. The chain has TRBV15 and TRBJ1-2; the D is unclear. Trimming shortened V by 4 bases and J by 5 bases, and 8 bases separated the two germline ends. CDR1 LNHNV and CDR2 YYDKDF come from the germline V gene (reference sequence). This CDR3 comprises 12 residues. The full variable domain, its missing parts supplied by reference TRBV15 and TRBJ1-2, is DAMVIQNPRYQVTQFGKPVTLSCSQTLNHNVMYWYQQKSSQAPKLLFHYYDKDFNNEADTPDNFQSRRPNTSFCFLDIRSPGLGDTAMYLCATSKMGYGYTFGSGTRLTVV.

This clone came up a few times. A much larger clone differs by one base, so this may be a read error. The V call is TRBV7-9, the J call TRBJ2-1; maybe TRBD2 (6 bases). Germline CDR1 and CDR2: SEHNR and FQNEAQ (reference sequence). The CDR3 spans 13 residues. The V end lost 0 bases, the J end lost 13 bases, and 13 bases lay between the germline ends. CDR3 bases: TGTGCCAGCAGCTTAGCGCAGGAGGGTGATCAGTTCTTC. The encoded protein is CASSLAQEGDQFF.

In this sample, this clone turned up many times. V and J are TRBV3-1 and TRBJ1-1; 8 bases match TRBD1. CDR1 is LGHDT and CDR2 is YNNKEL in the germline V gene (reference sequence). This CDR3 region has 14 residues. With 3 bases clipped from V and 2 bases from J, the junction kept 2 bases outside the gene matches. The CDR3 sequence is CASSQTGVNTEAFF. CDR3 in DNA: TGTGCCAGCAGCCAGACAGGGGTAAACACTGAAGCTTTCTTT.

A few counts support this clone. The rearrangement links TRBV6-2 or TRBV6-3 to TRBJ1-5, with 7 positions matching TRBD1. V gave up 4 bases and J gave up 0 bases; unmatched junction bases: 12. Germline values: CDR1 MNHEY, CDR2 SVGEGT. This CDR3 spans 18 amino acids. The CDR3 protein is CASSFGTVEVYSNQPQHF. The CDR3 coding sequence is TGTGCCAGCAGTTTCGGGACAGTGGAGGTCTATAGCAATCAGCCCCAGCATTTT.

This clone was counted at least ten times. J is TRBJ2-3 and V is TRBV11-3; no reliable D call. Germline values: CDR1 SGHNT, CDR2 YENEEA. V was cut by 5 bases and J by 4 bases, with 10 bases left in between. The CDR3 sequence is 13 residues long. CDR3 coding DNA: TGTGCCAGCAGCCCCCCCTTTGCAGATACGCAGTATTTT. Translating it yields CASSPPFADTQYF.

In this sample, this clone turned up many times. This chain uses TRBV14 with TRBJ2-5; 10 bases fit TRBD2. Germline trimming cut 2 bases from V and 5 bases from J; bases unmatched to any gene: 5. The length of the CDR3 is 15 residues. CDR1 is SGHDN and CDR2 is FVKESK in the germline V gene. The chain's CDR3 is CASSQSLAGVETQYF. The CDR3 DNA follows: TGTGCCAGCAGCCAATCCCTAGCGGGAGTCGAGACCCAGTACTTC.

This clone was recorded at least ten times. The CDR3 DNA reads TGTGCCAGTAGTATAGCGCGGACGGCGAACACTGAAGCTTTCTTT. Translating it yields CASSIARTANTEAFF. V is TRBV19 and J is TRBJ1-1; D gene uncertain. CDR3 length equals 15 residues. V was shortened by 1 base and J by 1 base, with 10 bases between the two germline ends. CDR1 and CDR2 (germline): LNHDA, SQIVND (reference sequence). Complete variable domain (other parts from reference TRBV19 and TRBJ1-1): DGGITQSPKYLFRKEGQNVTLSCEQNLNHDAMYWYRQDPGQGLRLIYYSQIVNDFQKGDIAEGYSVSREKKESFPLTVTSAQKNPTAFYLCASSIARTANTEAFFGQGTRLTVV.

This clone was detected ten times or more. The rearrangement uses TRBV7-9 and TRBJ2-7; 13 nucleotides align to TRBD2. CDR1 is SEHNR and CDR2 is FQNEAQ in the germline V gene (reference sequence). With V trimmed by 2 bases and J by 3 bases, 7 bases remained unmatched. This CDR3 region has 17 residues. The CDR3 DNA follows: TGTGCCAGCAGCTTATGGCCGACTAGCGGGGGGCGCTACGAGCAGTACTTC. It is translated as CASSLWPTSGGRYEQYF.

The V call is TRBV12-3 or TRBV12-4, the J call TRBJ1-4; tentatively, D is TRBD1 (5 bases). V was cut by 0 bases and J by 8 bases, with 7 bases left in between. CDR3 length: 13 amino acids. Written as DNA, the CDR3 is TGTGCCAGCAGTTTAGCGGGGCAGGAAAAACTGTTTTTT. It is translated as CASSLAGQEKLFF.

This clone was observed many times. V gene TRBV19 combines with J gene TRBJ1-2, with a weak D call TRBD1 (6 bases). The CDR3 contains 13 residues. Germline V gene data show CDR1 as LNHDA and CDR2 as SQIVND (reference sequence). Trimming cost V 6 bases and J 8 bases, with 16 bases left between them. The CDR3 sequence: CASSPEGTGGYTF. The CDR3 coding sequence is TGTGCCAGTAGCCCGGAAGGAACAGGGGGCTACACCTTC.

V and J are TRBV7-9 and TRBJ1-2, with a possible D match to TRBD1 (5 bases). This CDR3 contains 13 residues. The V end was cut by 3 bases, the J end by 3 bases, with 8 bases between. Germline CDR1 SEHNR, CDR2 FQNEAQ (reference sequence). In DNA, the CDR3 is TGTGCCAGCAGCTTGGGGGTGGACTATGGCTACACCTTC. It translates to CASSLGVDYGYTF.

CDR3 sequence reads: CAWSDGQGSYEQYF. Here the CDR3 DNA reads TGTGCCTGGAGTGACGGACAGGGATCATACGAGCAGTACTTC. The rearrangement joins TRBV30 to TRBJ2-7; 8 bases align to TRBD1. The V gene's germline CDR1 is GTSNPN and CDR2 SVGIG (reference sequence). The CDR3 covers 14 residues. Trimming removed 1 base from V and 4 bases from J; junction bases left unmatched: 6.

This clone was observed a handful of times. This rearrangement joins TRBV6-1 to TRBJ1-2; TRBD1 is a possible D gene (6 bases). Germline lookup yields CDR1 MNHNS and CDR2 SASEGT. V was shortened by 6 bases and J by 8 bases, with 16 bases between the two germline ends. The CDR3 consists of 13 residues. CDR3 sequence (DNA): TGTGCCAGCAGGGACAGTGGAATGGGCGGCTACACCTTC. This codes for CASRDSGMGGYTF.

V is TRBV10-1 and J is TRBJ1-4, with D perhaps TRBD1 (5 bases). The CDR3 is 18 amino acids. Germline V gene sequence: CDR1 WNHNN, CDR2 SYGVQD (reference sequence). The V and J ends lost 5 bases and 4 bases respectively, with 23 bases between them. The CDR3 nucleotides read TGCGCCAGCAGTCGGGAGGTGAGGGGTCGTCTCAATAATGAAAAACTGTTTTTT. Amino acid sequence: CASSREVRGRLNNEKLFF.

This clone was picked up many times. The chain has TRBV6-4 and TRBJ2-1; maybe TRBD1 (5 bases). The germline V gene encodes CDR1 MRHNA and CDR2 SNTAGT. The CDR3 extends over 15 amino acids. V was pared by 0 bases and J by 1 base, with 7 bases between. The chain's CDR3 is CASSDSQGSYNEQFF. DNA of the CDR3: TGTGCCAGCAGTGACTCTCAGGGTTCCTACAATGAGCAGTTCTTC.

This clone was observed many times. The chain is built from TRBV6-1 and TRBJ1-1, with TRBD1 matching over 8 bases. The CDR3 has 14 residues. CDR1 MNHNS and CDR2 SASEGT come from the germline V gene. V shed 6 bases, J shed 1 base, and the junction held 4 bases outside the gene matches. Here the CDR3 DNA reads TGTGCCAGCAGCTGGGGGACAGGGAACACTGAAGCTTTCTTT. Translated: CASSWGTGNTEAFF.

This clone was seen repeatedly, ten times or more. The chain has TRBV24-1 and TRBJ2-5, with D hard to call. The CDR3 is made up of 15 amino acids. V dropped 0 bases and J dropped 5 bases, with 12 bases sitting between them. The germline V gene has CDR1 KGHDR and CDR2 SFDVKD. The CDR3 protein is CATSDLLGPRETQYF. CDR3 nucleotides: TGTGCCACCAGTGATTTGTTAGGGCCAAGGGAGACCCAGTACTTC.

This clone occurred a few times. The genes are TRBV6-1 and TRBJ1-5, with unresolved D. The germline V and J ends were trimmed by 2 bases and 7 bases, with 15 bases remaining between them. CDR1 MNHNS and CDR2 SASEGT come from the germline V gene. The CDR3 totals 15 residues. Here the CDR3 reads CASSENFAMGQPQHF. DNA of the CDR3: TGTGCCAGCAGTGAAAATTTTGCGATGGGACAGCCCCAGCATTTT.

This clone was seen ten or more times. This rearrangement joins TRBV4-1 to TRBJ2-7; 9 positions match TRBD1. This CDR3 is built from 16 residues. Germline assignment: CDR1 MGHRA and CDR2 YSYEKL. Trimming cost V 0 bases and J 0 bases; bases outside gene matches: 3. CDR3 in DNA: TGCGCCAGCAGCCAAGAGGCGACAGGGGGCTCCTACGAGCAGTACTTC. Its protein product is CASSQEATGGSYEQYF.